The sequence of this T cell receptor beta chain was determined in a study of blood T cell repertoires in COVID-19. Overall study: Spain, Italy and the United States supplied samples that represented acute and convalescent COVID-19.

There are 13 residues in the CDR3. The germline gives CDR1 WSHSY, CDR2 SAAADI. V trimming: 5 bases; J trimming: 4 bases; junction bases outside the gene matches: 4. Original analysis: Amplification with reference gene primers provided the estimates of nucleated cell counts. Here immunoSEQ multiplex PCR was the method, and the copy in TCRdb shows in-frame clones only, minus some. The DNA gave D and trimming, while V, J and clone size come from that table. The top ten hold roughly 7.3% of the sample, which has 300,000 to 350,000 clones, around 90% seen once. The V call is TRBV10-2, the J call TRBJ2-5; 7 bases map to TRBD2. Sequenced: peripheral blood. The sequence came from a woman under 40 with COVID-19, enrolled during active disease. The CDR3 DNA sequence: TGCGCCAGCAGTCGAGGGAGGGGAGAGACCCAGTACTTC. This codes for CASSRGRGETQYF.